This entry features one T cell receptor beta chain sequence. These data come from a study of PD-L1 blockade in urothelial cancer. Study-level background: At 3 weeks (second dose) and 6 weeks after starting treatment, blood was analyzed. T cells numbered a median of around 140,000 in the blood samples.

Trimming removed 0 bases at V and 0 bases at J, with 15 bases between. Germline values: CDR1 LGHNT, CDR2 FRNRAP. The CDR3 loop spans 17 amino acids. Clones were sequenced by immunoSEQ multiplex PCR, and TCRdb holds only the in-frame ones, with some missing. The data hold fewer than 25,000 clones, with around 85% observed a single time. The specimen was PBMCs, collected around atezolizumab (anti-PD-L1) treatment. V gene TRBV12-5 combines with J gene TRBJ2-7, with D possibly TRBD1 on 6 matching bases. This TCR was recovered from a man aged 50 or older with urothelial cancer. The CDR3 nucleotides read TGTGCTAGTGGTTTGGTACTTCTAGGGGGAAGCTCCTACGAGCAGTACTTC. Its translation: CASGLVLLGGSSYEQYF.